In this sample, the clone carrying this TCR beta chain turned up a few times. Its antigen is as yet unknown. The sample is drawn from a study of T-cell reconstitution after alpha-beta-depleted transplantation in children. Study results and caveats: Surviving recipient cells, namely T cells and thymic progenitors, were the source of high day-60 TCRbeta diversity in some patients.

A library of TCRbeta sequences, prepared with unique molecular identifiers, was generated. One entry per CDR3 protein results from TCRdb running MiXCR on the PCR reads. The data show fewer than 85,000 distinct CDR3 sequences, with approximately 14% seen just once and about 26% held by the top ten. Germline assignment: CDR1 SGHTA and CDR2 FQGNSA. V lost 5 bases and J 7 bases, leaving 9 bases between the germline ends. This CDR3 has 12 residues. The input for sequencing was PBMCs, mostly from graft donor cells, taken 180 days after TCRalphabeta/CD19-depleted stem cell transplant. J is TRBJ1-5 and V is TRBV7-2; D unclear. The clonotype was recovered from a male patient between 2 and 10 years old who had a stem cell transplant for acute lymphoblastic leukemia, so the T cells may come from the graft donor. The CDR3 DNA sequence: TGTGCCAGCAGCCCGCACGGGCAGCCCCAGCATTTT. The encoded protein is CASSPHGQPQHF.